This T cell receptor (beta chain) derives from a study of T cell responses to AZD1222 COVID-19 vaccine. Broader study findings: Samples come after the peak T cell response, not at day 14. Clonal diversity was possibly underestimated; the donors were predominantly white British and more often female.

As concerns this clone: Its antigen is undetermined.

The protocol was immunoSEQ multiplex PCR, while the TCRdb copy is restricted to in-frame clones and leaves out a portion. The data show about 120,000 clones, roughly 91% seen once. Trimming shortened V by 2 bases and J by 6 bases, and 9 bases separated the two germline ends. The germline CDR1 and CDR2 sequences are SGHRS and YFSETQ. The CDR3 loop spans 13 amino acids. The chain combines TRBV5-1 with TRBJ2-1; D perhaps matches TRBD1 (6 bases). The receptor comes from an adult who received the AZD1222 COVID-19 vaccine. The sequencing used peripheral blood, collected 28 days after the second AZD1222 dose. The CDR3, as DNA: TGCGCCAGCAGCTTTCCCAGGGGCAATGAGCAGTTCTTC. It yields the protein CASSFPRGNEQFF.